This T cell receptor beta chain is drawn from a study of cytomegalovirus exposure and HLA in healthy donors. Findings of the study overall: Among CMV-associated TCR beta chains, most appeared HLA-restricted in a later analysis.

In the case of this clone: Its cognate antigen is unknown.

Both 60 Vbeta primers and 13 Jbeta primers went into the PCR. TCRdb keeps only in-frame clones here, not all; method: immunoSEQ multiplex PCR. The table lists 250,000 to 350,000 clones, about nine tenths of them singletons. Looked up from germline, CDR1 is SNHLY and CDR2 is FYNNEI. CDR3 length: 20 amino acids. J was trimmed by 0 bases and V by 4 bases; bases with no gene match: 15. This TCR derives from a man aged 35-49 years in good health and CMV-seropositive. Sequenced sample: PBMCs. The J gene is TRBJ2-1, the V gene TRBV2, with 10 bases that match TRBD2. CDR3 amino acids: CASSVSHLLAGAGSYNEQFF. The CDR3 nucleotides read TGTGCCAGCAGTGTTTCTCATCTCCTAGCGGGAGCGGGCTCCTACAATGAGCAGTTCTTC.